This T cell receptor (beta chain) was found in a study of glioma-infiltrating T cells after dendritic cell vaccination. Study context: The vaccine used monocyte-derived dendritic cells pulsed overnight with autologous tumor lysate.

Selection required adequate fresh-frozen tumor tissue plus more than two years' survival data. Blood PBMC samples: pre-vaccination, two weeks post third vaccination, and at tumor progression. Study-level points and caveats: Higher TCR clonality did not directly relate to longer survival.

Clones were sequenced by immunoSEQ multiplex PCR, and TCRdb holds only the in-frame ones, with some missing. The profile covers just over 95,000 clones, with around three quarters appearing a single time and 5.5% to 7% taken by the ten largest. Trimming removed 0 bases from V and 3 bases from J; junction bases left unmatched: 1. The CDR3 covers 15 residues. In germline, CDR1 is SGHNT, CDR2 YYREEE (reference sequence). For this clone: Its antigen is undetermined.

The source material was blood, sampled before dendritic cell vaccination. This TCR was sampled from a human donor with glioblastoma. This chain uses TRBV5-4 with TRBJ2-3; 10 positions match TRBD2. The CDR3 DNA reads as TGTGCCAGCAGCTTGGATAGCGGGAGGACAGATACGCAGTATTTT. Its protein is CASSLDSGRTDTQYF.